This TCR beta chain derives from a study of blood T cell repertoires in COVID-19. Study at large: Both acute and convalescent COVID-19 samples were obtained from the United States, Italy and Spain. The cDNA or gDNA used as material had been derived from T cells, B-cell-depleted T cells, or PBMCs.

Germline V lookup: CDR1 LGHNT, CDR2 FRNRAP. The CDR3 spans 15 residues. Trimming took 6 bases from V and 0 from J; bases not matched to a gene: 3. Original methodology: Cell counts per sample came from amplifying reference gene primers. Produced via immunoSEQ multiplex PCR; TCRdb's table is partial and in-frame only. D and trimming were read from the DNA, whereas the V and J calls and clone size are those reported in that table. The sample holds 120,000 or so clones; over 75% are singletons and the top ten take 7.6%. The sample comprised peripheral blood. The TCR originated in a man between 45 and 60 years old with acute or convalescent COVID-19. The V and J genes are TRBV12-5 and TRBJ2-2, with TRBD1 matching 8 bases. This chain's CDR3 is CASGLGQANTGELFF. The CDR3 DNA reads as TGTGCTAGTGGCCTGGGACAGGCGAACACCGGGGAGCTGTTTTTT. The full variable domain, completed using reference TRBV12-5 and TRBJ2-2, is DARVTQTPRHKVTEMGQEVTMRCQPILGHNTVFWYRQTMMQGLELLAYFRNRAPLDDSGMPKDRFSAEMPDATLATLKIQPSEPRDSAVYFCASGLGQANTGELFFGEGSRLTVL.